This T cell receptor beta chain stems from a study of response to subunit inactivated influenza vaccine. A single record per CDR3 protein comes from TCRdb applying MiXCR to the RT-PCR reads. Of about 780,000 distinct CDR3 sequences listed, about a fifth are singletons. Only a few counts were recorded for this clonotype. The germline V gene encodes CDR1 SGHAT and CDR2 FQNNGV. V lost 4 bases and J lost 0, with 22 bases in between. This CDR3 contains 19 residues. Sequenced material: PBMCs from blood, taken 4 to 6 days after vaccination. The source of this sequence is a man aged 45-65 years who received an inactivated influenza vaccine. The chain uses TRBV11-2 and TRBJ2-1, with D perhaps TRBD2 (5 bases). Written as DNA, the CDR3 is TGTGCCAGCAGCTCGGCCGGGGTTGCCTCTCAAAGCTCCTACAATGAGCAGTTCTTC. This codes for CASSSAGVASQSSYNEQFF. Full variable domain (rest looked up from reference TRBV11-2 and TRBJ2-1): EAGVAQSPRYKIIEKRQSVAFWCNPISGHATLYWYQQILGQGPKLLIQFQNNGVVDDSQLPKDRFSAERLKGVDSTLKIQPAKLEDSAVYLCASSSAGVASQSSYNEQFFGPGTRLTVL.